These 23 T cell receptor beta chains were all obtained from the same sample, sequenced in a study of T cell repertoires in cytomegalovirus infection. Via MiXCR, TCRdb re-called the reads, giving one row per CDR3 protein. The profile shows 250,000 or so distinct CDR3 sequences, around 8.7% of them singletons. The specimen sequenced was PBMCs. The receptor source for this set is a human donor in good health (CMV status not recorded). Some clones in this sample may be carry-over from other donors' samples.

The sample holds many counts of this clonotype. The chain joins TRBV19 to TRBJ1-6; no reliable D call. This CDR3 comprises 15 residues. Germline V CDR1 and CDR2: LNHDA, SQIVND (reference sequence). The ends were cut back, 5 bases at V and 14 bases at J, with 22 bases in the middle. CDR3 amino acids: CASSASGPPPLALHF. The CDR3 bases are TGTGCCAGTAGTGCCAGCGGACCACCTCCTTTAGCCCTCCACTTT.

A few counts support this clonotype. The chain recombines TRBV30 with TRBJ2-2, with 8 nucleotides matching TRBD1. The CDR3 is 16 residues long. Trimming removed 1 base from V and 4 bases from J; junction bases left unmatched: 8. Per germline, CDR1 GTSNPN and CDR2 SVGIG (reference sequence). The CDR3 loop is CAWSANRGFGTGELFF. The CDR3 DNA is TGTGCCTGGAGTGCCAACAGGGGGTTCGGCACCGGGGAGCTGTTTTTT.

This clonotype was observed at least ten times. The chain employs TRBV14 and TRBJ2-1, with D maybe TRBD1 (6 bases). Germline CDR1 is SGHDN and CDR2 is FVKESK. The ends were cut back, 4 bases at V and 4 bases at J, with 8 bases in the middle. This CDR3 spans 13 amino acids. CDR3 in DNA: TGTGCCAGCAGCCCCGGACAGTACAATGAGCAGTTCTTC. This encodes CASSPGQYNEQFF.

This clonotype was observed at least ten times. The junction departs from the called germline gene at one end, perhaps through a read error. This chain connects TRBV14 to TRBJ1-1; D gene ambiguous. Per the germline V gene, CDR1 is SGHDN and CDR2 is FVKESK. The CDR3 is 15 amino acids. The CDR3 loop reads CASSQEFIPNTGAFF. The CDR3 nucleotides read TGTGCCAGCAGCCAGGAGTTCATCCCGAACACTGGAGCTTTCTTT.

This clonotype was counted a few times. The chain carries TRBV6-5 and TRBJ1-3; D call uncertain. Germline CDR1 is MNHEY and CDR2 is SVGAGI. The V end lost 4 bases, the J end lost 0 bases, and 10 bases lay between the germline ends. The CDR3 consists of 15 residues. CDR3 in amino acids: CASSSSIPSGNTIYF. The CDR3 DNA reads as TGTGCCAGCAGTTCGTCGATCCCCTCTGGAAACACCATATATTTT.

This chain links TRBV7-2 with TRBJ2-7; 10 bases fit TRBD1. This CDR3 spans 20 amino acids. Trimming at V came to 1 base and at J to 2 bases, leaving 17 bases not matched to a gene. Germline V gene sequence: CDR1 SGHTA, CDR2 FQGNSA. The CDR3 nucleotides read TGTGCCAGCAGCTTAGGGGGTCGGGACAGGGGACTCCTCTTCGCCTACGAGCAGTACTTC. This sequence encodes CASSLGGRDRGLLFAYEQYF.

This clonotype was found many times. The rearrangement uses TRBV7-2 and TRBJ2-2; D is ambiguous. The germline V gene has CDR1 SGHTA and CDR2 FQGNSA. This CDR3 contains 14 residues. Trimming pared 1 base from V and 6 bases from J, leaving 9 bases between. The CDR3 reads CASSLGIFAGELFF. CDR3 nucleotide sequence: TGTGCCAGCAGCTTAGGCATTTTTGCCGGGGAGCTGTTTTTT.

Many counts were recorded for this clonotype. The gene calls are TRBV27 and TRBJ1-1; D might be TRBD1 (6 bases). The CDR3 runs 15 residues. Trimming cost V 7 bases and J 4 bases, with 19 bases left between them. The V gene's germline CDR1 is MNHEY and CDR2 SMNVEV (reference sequence). As DNA, the CDR3 is TGTGCCAGCAAGCTCGAACAGGGTTGGTCCACTGAAGCTTTCTTT. Protein product: CASKLEQGWSTEAFF.

The V gene is TRBV4-1, the J gene TRBJ2-2; 8 bases agree with TRBD2. Germline V gene sequence: CDR1 MGHRA, CDR2 YSYEKL. V lost 4 bases to trimming and J lost 2 bases; unmatched junction nucleotides: 12. The CDR3 consists of 18 residues. Written as DNA, the CDR3 is TGCGCCAGCAGCCCAGACCCCGGGGGGGTCAAAAACACCGGGGAGCTGTTTTTT. This translates into CASSPDPGGVKNTGELFF.

This clonotype showed up many times. The chain links TRBV19 to TRBJ2-4; D may be TRBD2 (6 bases). The V gene's germline CDR1 is LNHDA and CDR2 SQIVND (reference sequence). The CDR3 runs 16 residues. V was shortened by 7 bases and J by 0 bases, with 16 bases between the two germline ends. The DNA of the CDR3 is TGTGCCAGTACCGATGGCGGGGCTAGAGCCAAAAACATTCAGTACTTC. Its translation: CASTDGGARAKNIQYF.

At least ten counts were recorded for this clonotype. The chain recombines TRBV15 with TRBJ2-7, with D tentatively TRBD1 (7 bases). Trimming shortened V by 3 bases and J by 0 bases, and 15 bases separated the two germline ends. From germline, CDR1 is LNHNV and CDR2 YYDKDF (reference sequence). This CDR3 contains 16 residues. The CDR3 here is CATSRGYRGGSYEQYF. DNA of the CDR3: TGTGCCACCAGCAGGGGATACAGGGGAGGCTCCTACGAGCAGTACTTC. Using reference TRBV15 and TRBJ2-7 for the parts outside the CDR3, the full variable domain is DAMVIQNPRYQVTQFGKPVTLSCSQTLNHNVMYWYQQKSSQAPKLLFHYYDKDFNNEADTPDNFQSRRPNTSFCFLDIRSPGLGDTAMYLCATSRGYRGGSYEQYFGPGTRLTVT.

The chain couples TRBV7-9 to TRBJ1-5; D is undetermined. With 1 base removed from V and 7 bases from J, the gap between germline ends came to 11 bases. Germline V gene sequence: CDR1 SEHNR, CDR2 FQNEAQ (reference sequence). The CDR3 has 14 residues. The CDR3 spells CASSLGQEGQPQHF. The CDR3, as DNA: TGTGCCAGCAGCTTAGGTCAGGAAGGGCAGCCCCAGCATTTT.

This clonotype was recorded at least ten times. The CDR3 bases are TGTGCCAGCAGCCCCAATGCGTGGACCACTGAAGCTTTCTTT. Encoded protein: CASSPNAWTTEAFF. The chain combines TRBV7-8 with TRBJ1-1; D is unresolved. The CDR3 covers 14 residues. V was shortened by 5 bases and J by 4 bases, with 14 bases between the two germline ends. Looked up from germline, CDR1 is SGHVS and CDR2 is FQNEAQ. The full variable domain, in which reference TRBV7-8 and TRBJ1-1 provide the parts outside the CDR3, is GAGVSQSPRYKVAKRGQDVALRCDPISGHVSLFWYQQALGQGPEFLTYFQNEAQLDKSGLPSDRFFAERPEGSVSTLKIQRTQQEDSAVYLCASSPNAWTTEAFFGQGTRLTVV.

At least ten counts were recorded for this clonotype. The rearrangement uses TRBV28 and TRBJ2-3; 9 bases match TRBD2. This CDR3 is built from 13 residues. CDR1 is MDHEN, CDR2 SYDVKM, per germline. After removal of 6 bases from V and 3 bases from J, the junction contained 1 base not matched to a gene. CDR3 DNA: TGTGCCAGCAGGACTAGCGGAACAGATACGCAGTATTTT. This sequence encodes CASRTSGTDTQYF.

This clonotype has a count of ten or more. The V and J genes are TRBV7-3 and TRBJ2-2; D is tentatively TRBD1 or TRBD2 (5 bases each). CDR1 is SGHTA and CDR2 is FQGTGA in the germline V gene. Between the trimmed V and J ends, which lost 1 base and 4 bases, there was a span of 10 bases. The CDR3 is 15 amino acids. The CDR3 sequence is CASSLRGEGTGELFF. The CDR3 DNA reads TGTGCCAGCAGCTTAAGAGGGGAAGGCACCGGGGAGCTGTTTTTT.

This clonotype was seen repeatedly, ten times or more. This chain uses TRBV7-2 with TRBJ1-3; D uncertain. Trimming left V 4 bases short and J 0 bases short, with 10 bases between. The CDR3 covers 15 residues. Germline lookup yields CDR1 SGHTA and CDR2 FQGNSA. CDR3 in amino acids: CASSSLQSSGNTIYF. The CDR3 coding sequence is TGTGCCAGCAGCTCCTTACAGAGCTCTGGAAACACCATATATTTT.

This clonotype was seen repeatedly, ten times or more. The chain uses TRBV7-2 and TRBJ2-3; maybe TRBD2 (7 bases). Deletions cut 6 bases from V and 4 bases from J, with 17 bases between. The germline V gene has CDR1 SGHTA and CDR2 FQGNSA. The CDR3 loop spans 15 amino acids. The CDR3 is CASSRGGGRADTQYF. The CDR3 DNA reads TGTGCCAGCAGTAGGGGGGGCGGTAGGGCAGATACGCAGTATTTT. Using reference TRBV7-2 and TRBJ2-3 for the parts outside the CDR3, the full variable domain is GAGVSQSPSNKVTEKGKDVELRCDPISGHTALYWYRQSLGQGLEFLIYFQGNSAPDKSGLPSDRFSAERTGGSVSTLTIQRTQQEDSAVYLCASSRGGGRADTQYFGPGTRLTVL.

This clonotype was counted many times. The genes are TRBV5-8 and TRBJ1-2; 9 nucleotides line up with TRBD1. The CDR3 contains 16 residues. Trimming took 3 bases from V and 4 from J; bases not matched to a gene: 10. Germline CDR1 SGHTS, CDR2 YDEGEE. CDR3 in amino acids: CASSSGQGLRSYGYTF. The DNA for the CDR3 is TGTGCCAGCAGCTCGGGACAGGGTTTACGTTCCTATGGCTACACCTTC.

This chain uses TRBV6-2 or TRBV6-3 with TRBJ2-1; 10 bases agree with TRBD2. CDR1 is MNHEY and CDR2 is SVGEGT in the germline V gene. J gave up 10 bases and V 6 bases, and 12 bases lay outside the gene matches. This CDR3 comprises 15 residues. The CDR3 region is CASRQLAGPTEEQFF. The CDR3, as DNA: TGTGCCAGCAGACAACTAGCGGGACCTACAGAAGAGCAGTTCTTC.

CDR3 sequence: CSARIGGKLQETQYF. The CDR3 DNA sequence: TGCAGTGCTAGGATCGGGGGGAAATTACAAGAGACCCAGTACTTC. The rearrangement links TRBV20-1 to TRBJ2-5; 7 bases agree with TRBD2. The length of the CDR3 is 15 residues. CDR1 and CDR2 (germline): DFQATT, SNEGSKA (reference sequence). V lost 3 bases, J lost 2 bases, and 9 bases stayed unmatched.

The chain recombines TRBV7-2 with TRBJ2-4; possibly TRBD1 for D (5 bases). V gave up 5 bases and J gave up 2 bases, with 13 bases separating them. Germline assignment: CDR1 SGHTA and CDR2 FQGNSA. The CDR3 length is 15 residues. CDR3 bases: TGTGCCAGCAGCCCTGGTAGGGGCTCCAAAAACATTCAGTACTTC. Translating gives CASSPGRGSKNIQYF.

The rearrangement uses TRBV28 and TRBJ1-3, with a weak D call TRBD1 (5 bases). There are 11 residues in the CDR3. Germline-derived CDR1 and CDR2 are MDHEN and SYDVKM. V was shortened by 11 bases and J by 1 base, with 6 bases between the two germline ends. Written as DNA, the CDR3 is TGTGCCGGGGGATCTGGAAACACCATATATTTT. This translates into CAGGSGNTIYF.

This clonotype appeared many times. The chain is built from TRBV28 and TRBJ2-3; 9 bases match TRBD1. This CDR3 comprises 16 residues. Germline CDR1 reads MDHEN; CDR2 reads SYDVKM. Trimming at V came to 6 bases and at J to 2 bases, leaving 9 bases not matched to a gene. CDR3 DNA sequence: TGTGCCAGCAGGCCTCTAGGACAGGGGAACACAGATACGCAGTATTTT. This translates into CASRPLGQGNTDTQYF.